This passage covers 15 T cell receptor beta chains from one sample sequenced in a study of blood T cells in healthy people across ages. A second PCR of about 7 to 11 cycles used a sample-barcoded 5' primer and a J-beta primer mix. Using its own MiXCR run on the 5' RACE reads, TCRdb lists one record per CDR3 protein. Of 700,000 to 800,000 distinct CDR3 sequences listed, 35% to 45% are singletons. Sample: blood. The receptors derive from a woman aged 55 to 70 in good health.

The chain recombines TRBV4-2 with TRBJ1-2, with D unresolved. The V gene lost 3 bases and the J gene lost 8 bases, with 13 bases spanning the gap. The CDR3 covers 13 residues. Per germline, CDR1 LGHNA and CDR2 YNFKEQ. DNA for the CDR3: TGTGCCAGCAGCCAGATGAACGAGGGAGGCTACACCTTC. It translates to CASSQMNEGGYTF.

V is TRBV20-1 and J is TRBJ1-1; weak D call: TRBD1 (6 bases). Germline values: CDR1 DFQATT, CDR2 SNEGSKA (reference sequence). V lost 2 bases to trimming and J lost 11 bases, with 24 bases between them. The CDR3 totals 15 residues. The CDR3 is CSARRGSQGAERAFF. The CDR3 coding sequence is TGCAGTGCTAGAAGGGGGAGCCAAGGGGCGGAAAGGGCTTTCTTT.

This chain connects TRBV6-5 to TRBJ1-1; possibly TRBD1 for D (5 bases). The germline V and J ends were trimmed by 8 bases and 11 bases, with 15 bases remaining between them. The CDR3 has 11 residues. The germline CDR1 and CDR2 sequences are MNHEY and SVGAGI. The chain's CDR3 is CASGASGEAFF. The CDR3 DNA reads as TGTGCCAGCGGGGCTTCGGGGGAGGCTTTCTTT.

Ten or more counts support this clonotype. The CDR3 coding sequence is TGTGCCAGCAGCCAAGAAGTGGCGGCACAAAACAATGAGCAGTTCTTC. Translation: CASSQEVAAQNNEQFF. The V and J genes are TRBV4-2 and TRBJ2-1; no reliable D call. This CDR3 has 16 amino acids. V lost 0 bases and J 5 bases, leaving 14 bases between the germline ends. In germline, CDR1 is LGHNA, CDR2 YNFKEQ.

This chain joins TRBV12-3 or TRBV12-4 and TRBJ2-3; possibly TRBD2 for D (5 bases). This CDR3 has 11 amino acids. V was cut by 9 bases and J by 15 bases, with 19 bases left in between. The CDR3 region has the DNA TGTGCCAGAGTTAGCGCAGATGTGCAATATTTT. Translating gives CARVSADVQYF.

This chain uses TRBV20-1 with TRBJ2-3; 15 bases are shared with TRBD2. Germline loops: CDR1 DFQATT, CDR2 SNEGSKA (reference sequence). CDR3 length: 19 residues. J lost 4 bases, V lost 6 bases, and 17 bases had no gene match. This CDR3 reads CSAESRTSGGAISPDTQYF. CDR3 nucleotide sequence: TGCAGTGCGGAGAGTAGGACTAGCGGGGGGGCAATCAGCCCAGATACGCAGTATTTT.

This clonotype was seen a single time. This chain's CDR3 is CASSSGIETQYF. The CDR3 DNA reads as TGTGCCAGCAGCTCCGGGATCGAGACCCAGTACTTC. The chain is built from TRBV28 and TRBJ2-5; TRBD2 might be the D (5 bases). The CDR3 loop spans 12 amino acids. Germline V gives CDR1 MDHEN, CDR2 SYDVKM. V dropped 6 bases and J dropped 5 bases, with 10 bases sitting between them.

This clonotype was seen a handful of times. The CDR3 is CAIEQINEKLFF. CDR3 nucleotides: TGTGCCATAGAACAGATTAATGAAAAACTGTTTTTT. V gene TRBV7-9 combines with J gene TRBJ1-4; D is uncertain. V lost 10 bases and J 4 bases, leaving 10 bases between the germline ends. The CDR3 consists of 12 residues. The V gene's germline CDR1 is SEHNR and CDR2 FQNEAQ (reference sequence).

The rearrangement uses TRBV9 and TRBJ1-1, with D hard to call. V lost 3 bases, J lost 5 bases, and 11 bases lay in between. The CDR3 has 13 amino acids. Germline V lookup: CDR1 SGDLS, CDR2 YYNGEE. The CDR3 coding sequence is TGTGCCAGCAGCGCCCTAGGCAGTACTGAAGCTTTCTTT. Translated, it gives CASSALGSTEAFF.

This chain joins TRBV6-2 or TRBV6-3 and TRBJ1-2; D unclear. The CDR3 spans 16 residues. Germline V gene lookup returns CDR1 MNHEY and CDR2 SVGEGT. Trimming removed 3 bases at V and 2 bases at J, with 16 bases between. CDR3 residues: CASSYSSARRNYGYTF. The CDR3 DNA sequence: TGTGCCAGCAGTTATTCTAGTGCCAGGAGAAACTATGGCTACACCTTC.

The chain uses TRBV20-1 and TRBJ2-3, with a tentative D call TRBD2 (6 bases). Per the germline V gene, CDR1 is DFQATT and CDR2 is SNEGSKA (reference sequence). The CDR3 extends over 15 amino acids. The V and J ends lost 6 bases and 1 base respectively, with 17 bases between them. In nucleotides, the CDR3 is TGCAGTGCCAACCTCGGGACTCCTCGCACAGATACGCAGTATTTT. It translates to CSANLGTPRTDTQYF.

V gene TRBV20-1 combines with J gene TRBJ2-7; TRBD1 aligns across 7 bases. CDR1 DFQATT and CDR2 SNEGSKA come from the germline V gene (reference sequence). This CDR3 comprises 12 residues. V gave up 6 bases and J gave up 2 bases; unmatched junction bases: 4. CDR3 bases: TGCAGTGCCATTCAGGGGGCCTACGAGCAGTACTTC. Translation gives CSAIQGAYEQYF.

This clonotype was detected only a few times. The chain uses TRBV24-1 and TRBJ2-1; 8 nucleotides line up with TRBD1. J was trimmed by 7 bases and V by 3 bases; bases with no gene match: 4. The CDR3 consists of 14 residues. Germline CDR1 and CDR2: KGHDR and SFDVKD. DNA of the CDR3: TGTGCCACCAGTGATCGGTACAGGGGGAATGAGCAGTTCTTC. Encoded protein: CATSDRYRGNEQFF.

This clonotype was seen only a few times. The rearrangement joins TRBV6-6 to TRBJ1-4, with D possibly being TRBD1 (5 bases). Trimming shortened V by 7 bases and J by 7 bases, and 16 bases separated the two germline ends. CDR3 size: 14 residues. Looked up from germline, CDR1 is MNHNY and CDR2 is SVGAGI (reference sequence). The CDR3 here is CASNRAGSGEKLFF. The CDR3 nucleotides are TGTGCCAGCAACCGAGCAGGGAGCGGTGAAAAACTGTTTTTT.

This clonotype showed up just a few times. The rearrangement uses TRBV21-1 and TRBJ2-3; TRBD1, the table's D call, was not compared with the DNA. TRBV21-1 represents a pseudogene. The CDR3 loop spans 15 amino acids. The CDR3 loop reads CASTRRAGSTDTQYF. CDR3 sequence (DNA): TGTGCCAGTACTCGTAGGGCAGGGTCCACAGATACGCAGTATTTT.